The sequence of this T cell receptor (beta chain) was determined in a study of T-cell memory formation after mild COVID-19. Points from the study as a whole: Contracting CD4+ clones sat mainly in CM and EM; CD8+ in EMRA.

There are 14 residues in the CDR3. V was cut by 5 bases and J by 1 base, with 8 bases left in between. Only a few counts were recorded for this clonotype. Its specificity is unknown. Amplification by 5'RACE using constant-segment primers produced TCR alpha and TCR beta cDNA libraries that carried sample barcodes and UMIs. A single record per CDR3 protein comes from TCRdb applying MiXCR to the 5' RACE reads. The table shows about 430,000 distinct CDR3 sequences, with approximately 24% occurring only once. V and J are TRBV12-3 or TRBV12-4 and TRBJ2-2, with D tentatively TRBD2 (5 bases). The sequence was collected from an adult woman who had mild COVID-19 (a few samples of this study predate the infection). Cell type and time point are not known. Sequencing input: PBMCs or a T cell subset sorted from them (not recorded which). CDR3 coding DNA: TGTGCCAGCAGTCCCACTAGGAACACCGGGGAGCTGTTTTTT. Translation gives CASSPTRNTGELFF.